Following are 24 T cell receptor beta chains from one sample sequenced in a study of blood T cells in healthy people across ages (dated by TCRdb to between 2014 and 2016). Libraries came from 5' RACE. TCRdb lists the instrument as Illumina HiSeq 2500. A second PCR of about 6 to 11 cycles was performed with a sample-barcoded 5' primer and a J-beta primer mix. TCRdb reworked the public reads: Q25 trimming with fastp, MiXCR clone assembly, productive beta chains retained. Merged by CDR3 protein, the rows form single entries marked with the most common genes and DNA. The sample includes around 1.5 million distinct CDR3 sequences, with around 42% observed a single time. The top ten hold 7% to 9.5% of the sample. Sequencing was carried out using blood. Receptors were obtained from a woman aged 18-29 years in good health.

The chain has TRBV29-1 and TRBJ2-5; weak D call: TRBD2 (6 bases). CDR1 and CDR2 from the germline V gene are SQVTM and ANQGSEA. The V end lost 2 bases, the J end lost 5 bases, and 15 bases lay between the germline ends. The CDR3 consists of 14 residues. The CDR3 bases are TGCAGCGTTGAAATTGCGGGGTGGGTGGAGACCCAGTACTTC. It translates to CSVEIAGWVETQYF.

The rearrangement uses TRBV9 and TRBJ2-7, with D unresolved. The end of the DNA aligns better with TRBJ2-5, so the J call may be wrong. CDR1 SGDLS and CDR2 YYNGEE come from the germline V gene. There are 14 residues in the CDR3. Here the CDR3 DNA reads TGTGCCAGCAGCGCCGAGCCCGCCGGAGAGACCCAGTACTTC. Translating gives CASSAEPAGETQYF.

This sequence joins TRBV2 and TRBJ2-1, with 10 bases aligning to TRBD2. The V and J ends lost 3 bases and 7 bases, in that order; junction bases with no gene match: 6. This CDR3 comprises 15 residues. Germline V lookup: CDR1 SNHLY, CDR2 FYNNEI. The CDR3 sequence is CASSESLAGENEQFF. CDR3 DNA sequence: TGTGCCAGCAGTGAGTCCCTAGCGGGGGAGAATGAGCAGTTCTTC.

CDR3 DNA: TGTGCCAGCAGTTTATCTGGTGATTACACTGAAGCTTTCTTT. This gives the protein CASSLSGDYTEAFF. This chain uses TRBV12-3 or TRBV12-4 with TRBJ1-1; D unclear. The germline V and J ends were trimmed by 2 bases and 3 bases, with 10 bases remaining between them. The CDR3 length is 14 residues.

This clonotype turned up a few times. This chain joins TRBV7-7 and TRBJ2-5; 7 bases agree with TRBD2. After removal of 1 base from V and 5 bases from J, the junction contained 4 bases not matched to a gene. The CDR3 runs 14 residues. CDR1 is SSHAT, CDR2 FNYEAQ, per germline (reference sequence). DNA for the CDR3: TGTGCCAGCAGCTTAGAGACTAGCCATGAGACCCAGTACTTC. This gives the protein CASSLETSHETQYF. Combining the CDR3 with reference TRBV7-7 and TRBJ2-5 gives the whole variable domain GAGVSQSPRYKVTKRGQDVTLRCDPISSHATLYWYQQALGQGPEFLTYFNYEAQPDKSGLPSDRFSAERPEGSISTLTIQRTEQRDSAMYRCASSLETSHETQYFGPGTRLLVL.

This chain uses TRBV7-9 with TRBJ1-2; unclear D gene. The germline V gene has CDR1 SEHNR and CDR2 FQNEAQ (reference sequence). CDR3 size: 14 residues. Deletions cut 0 bases from V and 5 bases from J, with 10 bases between. DNA for the CDR3: TGTGCCAGCAGCTTAGCGAACGTGGGGTATGGCTACACCTTC. This encodes CASSLANVGYGYTF.

This clonotype was seen more than once but under ten times. This chain uses TRBV20-1 with TRBJ1-2; 7 bases agree with TRBD1. The CDR3 is made up of 13 amino acids. Looked up from germline, CDR1 is DFQATT and CDR2 is SNEGSKA (reference sequence). V trimming: 6 bases; J trimming: 7 bases; junction bases outside the gene matches: 11. The CDR3 spells CSAWDSWSGGYTF. The CDR3 region has the DNA TGCAGTGCGTGGGACAGCTGGTCGGGTGGCTACACCTTC.

This clonotype was counted between two and nine times. This chain links TRBV24-1 with TRBJ1-5, with D unresolved. V lost 4 bases to trimming and J lost 6 bases, with 6 bases between them. The CDR3 has 12 amino acids. Germline lookup yields CDR1 KGHDR and CDR2 SFDVKD. In nucleotides, the CDR3 is TGTGCCACCAGTGAATCCGGTCAGCCCCAGCATTTT. Amino acids: CATSESGQPQHF.

The V call is TRBV20-1, the J call TRBJ2-3; maybe TRBD2 (7 bases). Germline loops: CDR1 DFQATT, CDR2 SNEGSKA (reference sequence). There are 15 residues in the CDR3. V shed 1 base and J shed 4 bases, with 15 bases lying between them. DNA of the CDR3: TGCAGTGCTAGAGGTGGGGGCGGGGGTTCAGATACGCAGTATTTT. Its translation is CSARGGGGGSDTQYF.

The chain joins TRBV20-1 to TRBJ2-1; maybe TRBD1 (5 bases). CDR1 is DFQATT and CDR2 is SNEGSKA in the germline V gene (reference sequence). CDR3 length: 12 residues. Trimming removed 6 bases from V and 3 bases from J, with 9 bases in between. The CDR3 protein is CSAPDSYNEQFF. Written as DNA, the CDR3 is TGCAGTGCCCCTGACAGCTACAATGAGCAGTTCTTC.

This rearrangement joins TRBV6-1 to TRBJ1-5, with D maybe TRBD1 (5 bases). CDR3 length: 14 amino acids. Germline CDR1 is MNHNS and CDR2 is SASEGT. V dropped 7 bases and J dropped 3 bases, with 13 bases sitting between them. This CDR3 reads CASNGMGDNQPQHF. As DNA, the CDR3 is TGTGCCAGCAATGGCATGGGGGACAATCAGCCCCAGCATTTT.

V usage is TRBV6-6 and J usage is TRBJ1-4; no firm D call. The germline V gene has CDR1 MNHNY and CDR2 SVGAGI (reference sequence). This CDR3 spans 15 amino acids. With 4 bases removed from V and 3 bases from J, the gap between germline ends came to 12 bases. The CDR3 DNA follows: TGTGCCAGCAGTTCCGGCGGTGGAGCTAATGAAAAACTGTTTTTT. Its protein is CASSSGGGANEKLFF.

The V and J genes are TRBV6-2 or TRBV6-3 and TRBJ2-5; 9 bases agree with TRBD2. The germline V gene encodes CDR1 MNHEY and CDR2 SVGEGT. The CDR3 spans 20 residues. V was clipped by 0 bases and J by 1 base; unmatched bases: 15. The CDR3 nucleotides read TGTGCCAGCAGTTACTCGACGGGGCTAGGAAGCGGGGGGCTCCAAGAGACCCAGTACTTC. Residues: CASSYSTGLGSGGLQETQYF.

This clonotype was observed at least ten times. V usage is TRBV9 and J usage is TRBJ2-3; TRBD2 matches 7 bases. Per germline, CDR1 SGDLS and CDR2 YYNGEE. V trimming: 5 bases; J trimming: 0 bases; junction bases outside the gene matches: 9. This CDR3 comprises 16 residues. The CDR3 DNA is TGTGCCAGCAGTGTTGGGAATAGCGGGAGCACAGATACGCAGTATTTT. Protein sequence: CASSVGNSGSTDTQYF.

The CDR3 DNA follows: TGTACCACGTCTAGCGACGATGAGCAGTTCTTC. This translates into CTTSSDDEQFF. The chain joins TRBV10-3 to TRBJ2-1; the D gene is possibly TRBD2 (6 bases). This CDR3 is 11 amino acids long. Germline loops: CDR1 ENHRY, CDR2 SYGVKD.

The gene calls are TRBV6-5 and TRBJ1-2; D uncertain. The CDR3 is made up of 15 amino acids. V lost 2 bases, J lost 0 bases, and 10 bases lay in between. Germline V lookup: CDR1 MNHEY, CDR2 SVGAGI. In DNA form, the CDR3 reads TGTGCCAGCAGTTACCTCGACGGCTCTAACTATGGCTACACCTTC. Residues: CASSYLDGSNYGYTF.

This clonotype was detected only a few times. The V gene is TRBV5-5, the J gene TRBJ2-1, with D tentatively TRBD2 (6 bases). The germline V gene has CDR1 SGHKS and CDR2 YYEKEE (reference sequence). The CDR3 has 13 residues. V was clipped by 3 bases and J by 7 bases, with 11 bases between them. CDR3: CASSSRDWNEQFF. CDR3 sequence (DNA): TGTGCCAGCAGCTCCCGGGACTGGAATGAGCAGTTCTTC.

This chain connects TRBV5-1 to TRBJ2-4; D remains ambiguous. CDR3 length equals 16 residues. Germline-derived CDR1 and CDR2 are SGHRS and YFSETQ. V was pared by 4 bases and J by 3 bases, with 17 bases between. The DNA for the CDR3 is TGCGCCAGCAGCCAAGGAGACTGGGTCTACAAAAACATTCAGTACTTC. Translating it yields CASSQGDWVYKNIQYF.

This clonotype has more than one count but fewer than ten. Here the CDR3 reads CASSLSGRMGEQYF. The CDR3 DNA reads TGTGCCAGCAGTTTAAGCGGGAGGATGGGCGAGCAGTACTTC. The chain combines TRBV12-3 or TRBV12-4 with TRBJ2-7; the match to TRBD2 covers 9 bases. V lost 2 bases, J lost 6 bases, and 5 bases stayed unmatched. The CDR3 contains 14 residues.

The chain is built from TRBV10-2 and TRBJ1-6, with 7 bases lining up with TRBD1. The CDR3 is 14 residues long. In germline, CDR1 is WSHSY, CDR2 SAAADI. Germline trimming cut 11 bases from V and 7 bases from J; bases unmatched to any gene: 11. CDR3 loop: CAVGGGQLNSPLHF. The CDR3 DNA is TGCGCCGTTGGCGGGGGACAGCTCAATTCACCCCTCCACTTT.

The V gene is TRBV6-5, the J gene TRBJ2-1, with TRBD2 matching over 12 bases. V was pared by 2 bases and J by 8 bases, with 4 bases of the junction left unmatched. The CDR3 sequence is 15 residues long. CDR1 is MNHEY, CDR2 SVGAGI, per germline. The CDR3 DNA reads as TGTGCCAGCAGTTACGTGGCTAGCGGGGGGGATGAGCAGTTCTTC. Translating gives CASSYVASGGDEQFF.

J is TRBJ2-3 and V is TRBV5-1; 8 nucleotides agree with TRBD1. In germline, CDR1 is SGHRS, CDR2 YFSETQ. The CDR3 totals 15 residues. Germline trimming cut 5 bases from V and 1 base from J; bases unmatched to any gene: 6. CDR3 loop: CASRPLDRGTDTQYF. Here the CDR3 DNA reads TGCGCCAGCAGGCCCCTGGACAGGGGCACAGATACGCAGTATTTT. The variable domain in full, completed from reference TRBV5-1 and TRBJ2-3, reads KAGVTQTPRYLIKTRGQQVTLSCSPISGHRSVSWYQQTPGQGLQFLFEYFSETQRNKGNFPGRFSGRQFSNSRSEMNVSTLELGDSALYLCASRPLDRGTDTQYFGPGTRLTVL.

This clonotype came up a few times. This rearrangement joins TRBV3-1 to TRBJ1-2, with TRBD1 identical over 9 bases. This CDR3 region has 15 residues. Trimming took 4 bases from V and 8 from J; bases not matched to a gene: 11. Germline lookup yields CDR1 LGHDT and CDR2 YNNKEL (reference sequence). The DNA for the CDR3 is TGTGCCAGCAGCCTCCGGGACAGGGAAAAAGGAGGCTACACCTTC. Translation: CASSLRDREKGGYTF.

In the case of this clonotype: Possible read error: a much larger clone is one base away. The chain recombines TRBV21-1 with TRBJ1-1; the table calls TRBD1, which could not be checked here. TRBV21-1 is designated a pseudogene. This CDR3 is 14 amino acids long. The CDR3 sequence: CASSIQGVGTEAFF. CDR3 DNA: TGTGCCAGCAGCATACAGGGGGTTGGCACTGAAGCTTTCTTT.